This is a list of T cell receptor beta chains from one sample in a study of cytomegalovirus exposure and HLA in healthy donors. Libraries were prepared by immunoSEQ multiplex PCR; TCRdb keeps only in-frame clonotypes and omits some of them. The top ten hold roughly 0.94% of the sample, which has 55,000 to 85,000 clones, 94% seen once. Sequenced material: PBMCs. These receptors were taken from a woman under 30 in good health and CMV-seronegative. The CDR3 runs from the conserved cysteine through the conserved F or W. D genes are given only for firm matches. The size field is filled for only some rows; it gives once, few, many or a size class.

.	TRBV2	TRBJ2-1	.	CASSEDGIRQFF	TGTGCCAGCAGTGAAGATGGCATCCGGCAGTTCTTC
.	TRBV6-1	TRBJ2-7	.	CASSDLGDYEQYF	TGTGCCAGCAGTGATTTAGGGGACTACGAGCAGTACTTC
.	TRBV5-1	TRBJ2-2	.	CASSLDPARENTGELFF	TGCGCCAGCAGCTTGGATCCCGCTCGGGAGAACACCGGGGAGCTGTTTTTT
TRBD1	TRBV7-2	TRBJ2-5	.	CASSRQGGRETQYF	TGTGCCAGCAGCCGACAGGGGGGAAGAGAGACCCAGTACTTC
.	TRBV5-1	TRBJ2-3	.	CASSPRTGTDTQYF	TGCGCCAGCAGCCCAAGAACGGGGACAGATACGCAGTATTTT
TRBD2	TRBV18	TRBJ2-7	.	CASSQPGLVYEQYF	TGTGCCAGCTCACAACCGGGACTAGTCTACGAGCAGTACTTC
TRBD2	TRBV15	TRBJ2-1	.	CATSTPRLATNYNEQFF	TGTGCCACCAGCACGCCCCGACTAGCGACCAACTACAATGAGCAGTTCTTC
.	TRBV7-2	TRBJ2-3	.	CASSSPGDTQYF	TGTGCCAGCAGCTCACCGGGAGATACGCAGTATTTT
.	TRBV5-1	TRBJ1-6	.	CASSRDRQGSPLHF	TGCGCCAGCAGCCGCGACAGGCAAGGTTCACCCCTCCACTTT
.	TRBV5-6	TRBJ2-1	.	CASSLETLAHNNEQFF	TGTGCCAGCAGCTTGGAAACCCTAGCGCACAACAATGAGCAGTTCTTC
TRBD1	TRBV10-3	TRBJ1-2	once	CAISESTLATGDSYGYTF	TGTGCCATCAGTGAGTCGACTCTGGCCACCGGGGACAGCTATGGCTACACCTTC
.	TRBV6-1	TRBJ2-1	.	CASNADPPYNEQFF	TGTGCCAGTAACGCGGATCCGCCCTACAATGAGCAGTTCTTC
.	TRBV4-2	TRBJ2-6	once	CASSKEGGISGANVLTF	TGTGCCAGCAGCAAGGAGGGGGGGATTTCTGGGGCCAACGTCCTGACTTTC
.	TRBV14	TRBJ2-2	.	CASSVVRGVTGELFF	TGTGCCAGCAGCGTTGTAAGGGGTGTCACCGGGGAGCTGTTTTTT
.	TRBV6-5	TRBJ2-7	.	CASSYSSEDYEQYF	TGTGCCAGCAGTTACTCGAGCGAGGACTACGAGCAGTACTTC
TRBD1	TRBV10-3	TRBJ2-2	.	CAISEPPGQVETGELFF	TGTGCCATCAGTGAGCCCCCAGGACAGGTAGAGACCGGGGAGCTGTTTTTT
.	TRBV6-5	TRBJ2-1	.	CASSKLVQLANEQFF	TGTGCCAGCAGTAAACTAGTGCAACTCGCCAATGAGCAGTTCTTC
.	TRBV18	TRBJ1-5	.	CASSPSSGNQPQHF	TGTGCCAGCTCACCCTCAAGCGGCAATCAGCCCCAGCATTTT
TRBD1	TRBV27	TRBJ1-1	.	CASSLGGGSVEAFF	TGTGCCAGCAGTTTAGGAGGGGGCAGTGTAGAAGCTTTCTTT
.	TRBV19	TRBJ2-7	.	CASSIRGGSSYEQYF	TGTGCCAGTAGTATTCGTGGAGGGAGTTCCTACGAGCAGTACTTC
.	TRBV9	TRBJ1-5	.	CASSVGGLDNQPQHF	TGTGCCAGCAGCGTAGGGGGGCTTGACAATCAGCCCCAGCATTTT
.	TRBV29-1	TRBJ1-1	.	CSVLEQVDTEAFF	TGCAGCGTTTTAGAACAGGTTGACACTGAAGCTTTCTTT
TRBD2	TRBV5-6	TRBJ2-7	.	CASSRKIAGGSYEQYF	TGTGCCAGCAGCAGGAAGATAGCGGGAGGCTCCTACGAGCAGTACTTC
TRBD2	TRBV28	TRBJ2-1	once	CASSLNPGLAGYNEQFF	TGTGCCAGCAGTTTAAACCCCGGACTAGCGGGATACAATGAGCAGTTCTTC
.	TRBV18	TRBJ2-1	few	CASSPIISRDEQFF	TGTGCCAGCTCTCCCATCATATCCAGGGATGAGCAGTTCTTC
TRBD1	TRBV6-1	TRBJ2-1	once	CASSERTGVIANEQFF	TGTGCCAGCAGTGAAAGGACAGGGGTGATCGCCAATGAGCAGTTCTTC
.	TRBV7-9	TRBJ2-1	.	CASSLLQAGEQFF	TGTGCCAGCAGCTTATTACAGGCAGGTGAGCAGTTCTTC
TRBD1	TRBV4-3	TRBJ1-2	.	CASSSGQGYGYTF	TGCGCCAGCAGCTCGGGACAGGGCTATGGCTACACCTTC
TRBD2	TRBV5-4	TRBJ2-7	.	CASSTAGTSYSYEQYF	TGTGCCAGCAGCACGGCCGGGACTAGCTACTCCTACGAGCAGTACTTC
.	TRBV6-4	TRBJ1-2	.	CASSDKEGWGYTF	TGTGCCAGCAGTGACAAGGAGGGTTGGGGCTACACCTTC
.	TRBV28	TRBJ1-5	.	CASTFGHYSNQPQHF	TGTGCCAGCACTTTTGGACACTATAGCAATCAGCCCCAGCATTTT
.	TRBV10-3	TRBJ1-5	.	CASDRQGQPQHF	TGTGCCAGCGACAGGCAGGGTCAGCCCCAGCATTTT
TRBD2	TRBV6-1	TRBJ2-5	few	CASSELAGDVETQYF	TGTGCCAGCAGTGAACTAGCGGGAGACGTAGAGACCCAGTACTTC
TRBD1	TRBV7-3	TRBJ2-1	.	CASGDRGSEQFF	TGTGCCTCTGGGGACAGGGGAAGTGAGCAGTTCTTC
.	TRBV6-5	TRBJ1-1	.	CASSETRTNTEAFF	TGTGCCAGCAGTGAGACAAGGACAAACACTGAAGCTTTCTTT
.	TRBV28	TRBJ1-1	.	CASSTGGYTEAFF	TGTGCCAGCAGTACCGGGGGGTACACTGAAGCTTTCTTT
TRBD1	TRBV28	TRBJ2-4	.	CASSITAGTGGGNIQYF	TGTGCCAGCAGTATTACCGCCGGGACAGGGGGCGGAAACATTCAGTACTTC